One and the same sample provided the 14 T cell receptor beta chains below, sequenced in a study of OX40 agonist ivuxolimab in advanced cancers. TCRdb's table, derived via immunoSEQ multiplex PCR, lists solely in-frame clones and lacks some. The sample consists of more than 50,000 clones, over 75% of them appearing once. The sequences come from CD4+ or CD8+ T cells sorted from blood, collected in a trial of the OX40 agonist ivuxolimab. These receptors came from an adult with an advanced solid tumor such as melanoma, head and neck, liver or kidney cancer.

The CDR3 coding sequence is TGTGCCAGCAGCTTATTCTTGCCCGGACCATCAGTCCTTGGCGATGAGCAGTTCTTC. It yields the protein CASSLFLPGPSVLGDEQFF. This chain uses TRBV7-8 with TRBJ2-1; D is unclear. V was shortened by 2 bases and J by 8 bases, with 28 bases between the two germline ends. The CDR3 consists of 19 residues. CDR1 SGHVS and CDR2 FQNEAQ come from the germline V gene.

The rearrangement uses TRBV11-2 and TRBJ1-2; 12 positions agree with TRBD1. Germline V CDR1 and CDR2: SGHAT, FQNNGV. V was pared by 1 base and J by 8 bases, with 5 bases of the junction left unmatched. The CDR3 loop spans 15 amino acids. The chain's CDR3 is CASSLVGQGAYGYTF. Written as DNA, the CDR3 is TGTGCCAGCAGCTTAGTGGGACAGGGGGCTTACGGCTACACCTTC.

The chain carries TRBV11-2 and TRBJ2-7, with D possibly TRBD2 on 6 matching bases. This CDR3 is built from 15 residues. V gave up 0 bases and J gave up 0 bases, with 9 bases separating them. Germline V gene data show CDR1 as SGHAT and CDR2 as FQNNGV. CDR3 DNA sequence: TGTGCCAGCAGCTTAGAAGTGGGGGGCTCCTACGAGCAGTACTTC. It encodes CASSLEVGGSYEQYF. The variable domain in full, with the rest retrieved from reference TRBV11-2 and TRBJ2-7, is EAGVAQSPRYKIIEKRQSVAFWCNPISGHATLYWYQQILGQGPKLLIQFQNNGVVDDSQLPKDRFSAERLKGVDSTLKIQPAKLEDSAVYLCASSLEVGGSYEQYFGPGTRLTVT.

The chain links TRBV10-3 to TRBJ1-2; D is uncertain. This CDR3 comprises 13 residues. V dropped 4 bases and J dropped 8 bases, with 14 bases sitting between them. Per the germline V gene, CDR1 is ENHRY and CDR2 is SYGVKD. Here the CDR3 DNA reads TGTGCCATCAGTGGAACGACCCAACAAGGCTACACCTTC. This gives the protein CAISGTTQQGYTF.

DNA of the CDR3: TGCGCCAGCAGCTTGGTACGGGGGCGGGACACCGGGGAGCTGTTTTTT. This codes for CASSLVRGRDTGELFF. The gene calls are TRBV5-1 and TRBJ2-2; tentatively, D is TRBD1 or TRBD2 (6 bases each). CDR1 is SGHRS, CDR2 YFSETQ, per germline. Trimming took off 0 bases at V and 3 bases at J, with 12 bases between the two ends. The CDR3 runs 16 residues.

The chain carries TRBV19 and TRBJ1-1; tentative D call: TRBD1 (5 bases). V was pared by 4 bases and J by 1 base, with 7 bases between. Germline V gene lookup returns CDR1 LNHDA and CDR2 SQIVND (reference sequence). The CDR3 covers 13 residues. The CDR3 sequence: CASSTDRNTEAFF. The CDR3 DNA sequence: TGTGCCAGTAGTACCGACAGGAACACTGAAGCTTTCTTT.

The chain employs TRBV6-1 and TRBJ1-4, with D possibly matching TRBD1 (6 bases). The V gene lost 6 bases and the J gene lost 3 bases, with 14 bases spanning the gap. Per germline, CDR1 MNHNS and CDR2 SASEGT. The CDR3 is made up of 15 amino acids. The CDR3 loop is CASSSTGTANEKLFF. The CDR3 DNA sequence: TGTGCCAGCAGCTCAACAGGGACGGCTAATGAAAAACTGTTTTTT.

V usage is TRBV2 and J usage is TRBJ2-5, with 11 bases aligning to TRBD2. CDR3 length: 15 residues. The J segment lost 5 bases and the V segment lost 7 bases, leaving 9 bases of the junction unmatched. Germline CDR1 and CDR2: SNHLY and FYNNEI. In nucleotides, the CDR3 is TGTGCCAGCAAAACGACTAGCGGGACGGGTGAGACCCAGTACTTC. Its protein is CASKTTSGTGETQYF.

This chain connects TRBV9 to TRBJ1-2; D gene unclear. Germline V gives CDR1 SGDLS, CDR2 YYNGEE. The CDR3 is 14 residues long. V lost 7 bases, J lost 2 bases, and 15 bases lay in between. In DNA form, the CDR3 reads TGTGCCAGCTCGTTGGGAGGCAGAAACTATGGCTACACCTTC. Amino acid sequence: CASSLGGRNYGYTF.

By share of the sample, this clone is medium-sized. This rearrangement joins TRBV5-4 to TRBJ1-2; D remains ambiguous. The CDR3 is made up of 16 amino acids. Germline lookup yields CDR1 SGHNT and CDR2 YYREEE (reference sequence). Trimming took 2 bases from V and 8 from J, leaving 22 bases between them. CDR3 DNA sequence: TGTGCCAGCAGCTTTGGTTGGAGTCTTGCGGTGGGCGGCTACACCTTC. Its translation: CASSFGWSLAVGGYTF.

The chain employs TRBV5-6 and TRBJ2-7, with D possibly TRBD2 on 5 matching bases. This CDR3 contains 13 residues. Germline CDR1 is SGHDT and CDR2 is YYEEEE. Trimming left V 3 bases short and J 4 bases short, with 11 bases between. As DNA, the CDR3 is TGTGCCAGCAGCTCCCCGGGCGGGTACGAGCAGTACTTC. It encodes CASSSPGGYEQYF.

The chain is built from TRBV5-1 and TRBJ1-2; D remains unclear. With 4 bases removed from V and 8 bases from J, the gap between germline ends came to 18 bases. This CDR3 has 14 amino acids. Germline CDR1 is SGHRS and CDR2 is YFSETQ. CDR3 sequence reads: CASSREGGSGGYTF. In DNA form, the CDR3 reads TGCGCCAGCAGCCGGGAGGGTGGCTCGGGCGGCTACACCTTC.

The chain combines TRBV6-1 with TRBJ1-6; D might be TRBD1 (5 bases). Germline V gene sequence: CDR1 MNHNS, CDR2 SASEGT. The V end lost 5 bases, the J end lost 5 bases, and 13 bases lay between the germline ends. This CDR3 spans 15 amino acids. CDR3 amino acids: CASSLPGRDNSPLHF. The CDR3 coding sequence is TGTGCCAGCAGTTTGCCAGGGAGGGATAATTCACCCCTCCACTTT.

This clone has more than one count but fewer than ten. The chain carries TRBV2 and TRBJ1-4; weak D call: TRBD1 (6 bases). The CDR3 sequence is 13 residues long. Germline CDR1 is SNHLY and CDR2 is FYNNEI. The V gene lost 8 bases and the J gene lost 6 bases, with 13 bases spanning the gap. CDR3 protein: CASDWGRDEKLFF. CDR3 DNA sequence: TGTGCCAGCGACTGGGGGCGAGATGAAAAACTGTTTTTT.